These T cell receptor beta chains were read from a single sample in a study of blood T cell repertoires in COVID-19. Clones were read by immunoSEQ multiplex PCR, and TCRdb kept only the in-frame ones, dropping some. Among under 250,000 clones listed, about 79% were seen once. Input material: peripheral blood. The source is a man aged 45-65 years with active or convalescent COVID-19. CDR3s include the opening cysteine and the closing phenylalanine or tryptophan. D genes are given only for firm matches. Clone size is given for some rows only: seen once, a few or many times, or a class if the clone is expanded.

clone size: .; D gene: .; V gene: TRBV25-1; J gene: TRBJ2-1; CDR3 DNA: TGTGCCAGCAGTGAATCCCAGCAGGGGCGGGATGAGCAGTTCTTC; CDR3 protein: CASSESQQGRDEQFF
clone size: few; D gene: TRBD1; V gene: TRBV7-9; J gene: TRBJ1-6; CDR3 DNA: TGTGCCAGCAGATCGACAGGGAATTCACCCCTCCACTTT; CDR3 protein: CASRSTGNSPLHF
clone size: once; D gene: TRBD1; V gene: TRBV5-6; J gene: TRBJ1-2; CDR3 DNA: TGTGCCAGCAGCTTGGACAGGGGAGGCTATGGCTACACCTTC; CDR3 protein: CASSLDRGGYGYTF
clone size: .; D gene: TRBD1; V gene: TRBV7-2; J gene: TRBJ1-2; CDR3 DNA: TGTGCCAGCAGCTTAGAATGGGGACAGGGAGGTGGCTACACCTTC; CDR3 protein: CASSLEWGQGGGYTF
clone size: .; D gene: .; V gene: TRBV6-2/TRBV6-3; J gene: TRBJ1-4; CDR3 DNA: TGTGCCAGCAGTTACTCGATCGCCCAACAGGAGAGTAATGAAAAACTGTTTTTT; CDR3 protein: CASSYSIAQQESNEKLFF
clone size: .; D gene: TRBD1; V gene: TRBV18; J gene: TRBJ2-3; CDR3 DNA: TGTGCCAGCTCACCATCGAAACTCCGGGACAGGGGAAGGCCAGATACGCAGTATTTT; CDR3 protein: CASSPSKLRDRGRPDTQYF
clone size: .; D gene: TRBD1; V gene: TRBV10-3; J gene: TRBJ1-1; CDR3 DNA: TGTGCCACCGCCCCGGTCCCGGGACAGGGGGGGGACAATGAAGCTTTCTTT; CDR3 protein: CATAPVPGQGGDNEAFF
clone size: .; D gene: TRBD2; V gene: TRBV4-3; J gene: TRBJ2-1; CDR3 DNA: TGCGCCAGCAGCCAACAGACTAGCGGGAGGCCCAACTACAATGAGCAGTTCTTC; CDR3 protein: CASSQQTSGRPNYNEQFF
clone size: .; D gene: TRBD1; V gene: TRBV5-1; J gene: TRBJ2-5; CDR3 DNA: TGCGCCAGCAGCTTGGCCGGGACAGGTCAAGAGACCCAGTACTTC; CDR3 protein: CASSLAGTGQETQYF
clone size: .; D gene: .; V gene: TRBV14; J gene: TRBJ2-3; CDR3 DNA: TGTGCCAGCAGCCAAAGGGTCGGGAGTGATACGCAGTATTTT; CDR3 protein: CASSQRVGSDTQYF
clone size: .; D gene: TRBD2; V gene: TRBV5-1; J gene: TRBJ2-5; CDR3 DNA: TGCGCCAGCAGCTTGGCCGAAGCGGGAGCGCGGGAGACCCAGTACTTC; CDR3 protein: CASSLAEAGARETQYF
clone size: .; D gene: .; V gene: TRBV7-2; J gene: TRBJ1-1; CDR3 DNA: TGTGCCAGCAGCTTTTACAGGGCGGACACTGAAGCTTTCTTT; CDR3 protein: CASSFYRADTEAFF
clone size: .; D gene: TRBD2; V gene: TRBV19; J gene: TRBJ2-1; CDR3 DNA: TGTGCCAGTAGTATCCGGACTAGAGAGGTGGTTGAGCAGTTCTTC; CDR3 protein: CASSIRTREVVEQFF
clone size: .; D gene: TRBD2; V gene: TRBV5-1; J gene: TRBJ2-2; CDR3 DNA: TGCGCCAGCAGCTTCGGACTAGCGGGGGGTAATGGGGAGCTGTTTTTT; CDR3 protein: CASSFGLAGGNGELFF
clone size: .; D gene: .; V gene: TRBV14; J gene: TRBJ1-5; CDR3 DNA: TGTGCCAGCAGCCAAGACGGTCATCAGCCCCAGCATTTT; CDR3 protein: CASSQDGHQPQHF
clone size: .; D gene: .; V gene: TRBV5-3; J gene: TRBJ2-3; CDR3 DNA: TGTGCCAGAAGCTTGGCGGGGTGTCTAGATACGCAGTATTTT; CDR3 protein: CARSLAGCLDTQYF
clone size: .; D gene: .; V gene: TRBV6-2/TRBV6-3; J gene: TRBJ1-1; CDR3 DNA: TGTGCCAGCAGTTACCCTCAGGGTTGGGTGAACACTGAAGCTTTCTTT; CDR3 protein: CASSYPQGWVNTEAFF
clone size: .; D gene: TRBD1; V gene: TRBV9; J gene: TRBJ2-3; CDR3 DNA: TGTGCCAGCAGCGTAGGGTTTCCGACAGGGGCGTTGGGCACAGATACGCAGTATTTT; CDR3 protein: CASSVGFPTGALGTDTQYF
clone size: .; D gene: .; V gene: TRBV3-1/TRBV3-2; J gene: TRBJ1-1; CDR3 DNA: TGTGCCAGCAGCCAATGGCACATGAACACTGAAGCTTTCTTT; CDR3 protein: CASSQWHMNTEAFF
clone size: .; D gene: .; V gene: TRBV5-8; J gene: TRBJ1-2; CDR3 DNA: TGTGCCAGCAGCCCCGGACAGAACCTCTATGGCTACACCTTC; CDR3 protein: CASSPGQNLYGYTF
clone size: .; D gene: .; V gene: TRBV5-4; J gene: TRBJ2-3; CDR3 DNA: TGTGCCAGCAGCTTGGGACTAGGCACAGATACGCAGTATTTT; CDR3 protein: CASSLGLGTDTQYF
clone size: .; D gene: .; V gene: TRBV11-2; J gene: TRBJ1-2; CDR3 DNA: TGTGCCAGCAGCTCAATCCGGGACAAAGATGGCTACACCTTC; CDR3 protein: CASSSIRDKDGYTF
clone size: .; D gene: .; V gene: TRBV2; J gene: TRBJ1-1; CDR3 DNA: TGTGCCAGCAGTGAAGAGAGGCCAGGGGTTAGCGACACTGAAGCTTTCTTT; CDR3 protein: CASSEERPGVSDTEAFF
clone size: .; D gene: TRBD2; V gene: TRBV7-9; J gene: TRBJ2-1; CDR3 DNA: TGTGCCAGCAGCTTCCTTGCGGGGGGCCGGGATGAGCAGTTCTTC; CDR3 protein: CASSFLAGGRDEQFF
clone size: .; D gene: .; V gene: TRBV4-1; J gene: TRBJ1-1; CDR3 DNA: TGCGCCAGCAGCCATCTCGGGGGTGGACTCATGAACACTGAAGCTTTCTTT; CDR3 protein: CASSHLGGGLMNTEAFF
clone size: .; D gene: .; V gene: TRBV18; J gene: TRBJ1-2; CDR3 DNA: TGTGCCAGCTCACCACCGCCAGTATTAGGCTACACCTTC; CDR3 protein: CASSPPPVLGYTF
clone size: .; D gene: .; V gene: TRBV6-1; J gene: TRBJ2-1; CDR3 DNA: TGTGCCAGCAGTGAACACCTAGCCGATGAGCAGTTCTTC; CDR3 protein: CASSEHLADEQFF
clone size: .; D gene: .; V gene: TRBV27; J gene: TRBJ2-7; CDR3 DNA: TGTGCCAGCAGTTTAGGACTGGACTACGAGCAGTACTTC; CDR3 protein: CASSLGLDYEQYF
clone size: .; D gene: .; V gene: TRBV15; J gene: TRBJ2-1; CDR3 DNA: TGTGCCACCAGCGGGGGGGCGAATGAGCAGTTCTTC; CDR3 protein: CATSGGANEQFF
clone size: .; D gene: .; V gene: TRBV6-5; J gene: TRBJ2-4; CDR3 DNA: TGTGCCAGCAGTTACATCCAGGGGAACATTCAGTACTTC; CDR3 protein: CASSYIQGNIQYF
clone size: .; D gene: .; V gene: TRBV4-3; J gene: TRBJ2-2; CDR3 DNA: TGCGCCAGCAGCCCACAGGGGAACACCGGGGAGCTGTTTTTT; CDR3 protein: CASSPQGNTGELFF
clone size: .; D gene: TRBD1; V gene: TRBV19; J gene: TRBJ1-2; CDR3 DNA: TGTGCCAGTGCCCATCGGGGACAGGGAGGAGGCTACACCTTC; CDR3 protein: CASAHRGQGGGYTF
clone size: .; D gene: TRBD1; V gene: TRBV7-2; J gene: TRBJ2-5; CDR3 DNA: TGTGCCAGCAGGTCCCTAGGGGGCGGCCAGTACTTC; CDR3 protein: CASRSLGGGQYF
clone size: .; D gene: TRBD1; V gene: TRBV28; J gene: TRBJ2-5; CDR3 DNA: TGTGCCAGCACCTCAACGGGCAGGGGGAAAGAGACCCAGTACTTC; CDR3 protein: CASTSTGRGKETQYF
clone size: .; D gene: TRBD2; V gene: TRBV5-4; J gene: TRBJ2-3; CDR3 DNA: TGTGCCAGCAGCTTGGTCCGGGGATATAGCGGGAGGACCCAAGATACGCAGTATTTT; CDR3 protein: CASSLVRGYSGRTQDTQYF
clone size: .; D gene: TRBD1; V gene: TRBV6-4; J gene: TRBJ1-4; CDR3 DNA: TGTGCCAGCAGTTACCGGGACAGGGGGTTTGGGGAAAAACTGTTTTTT; CDR3 protein: CASSYRDRGFGEKLFF
clone size: once; D gene: TRBD1; V gene: TRBV6-2/TRBV6-3; J gene: TRBJ1-1; CDR3 DNA: TGTGCCAGCAGTTACGGCAGGGGGCTAACTGAAGCTTTCTTT; CDR3 protein: CASSYGRGLTEAFF
clone size: .; D gene: .; V gene: TRBV27; J gene: TRBJ1-3; CDR3 DNA: TGTGCCAGCAGTCGACAAGGGAGCTCTGGAAACACCATATATTTT; CDR3 protein: CASSRQGSSGNTIYF
clone size: .; D gene: .; V gene: TRBV28; J gene: TRBJ1-2; CDR3 DNA: TGTGCCAGCAGCCCCGGTATGGGCTACACCTTC; CDR3 protein: CASSPGMGYTF
clone size: .; D gene: .; V gene: TRBV7-9; J gene: TRBJ2-1; CDR3 DNA: TGTGCCAGCAGCTTCTCCCTCTTAAGCGTCTACAATGAGCAGTTCTTC; CDR3 protein: CASSFSLLSVYNEQFF